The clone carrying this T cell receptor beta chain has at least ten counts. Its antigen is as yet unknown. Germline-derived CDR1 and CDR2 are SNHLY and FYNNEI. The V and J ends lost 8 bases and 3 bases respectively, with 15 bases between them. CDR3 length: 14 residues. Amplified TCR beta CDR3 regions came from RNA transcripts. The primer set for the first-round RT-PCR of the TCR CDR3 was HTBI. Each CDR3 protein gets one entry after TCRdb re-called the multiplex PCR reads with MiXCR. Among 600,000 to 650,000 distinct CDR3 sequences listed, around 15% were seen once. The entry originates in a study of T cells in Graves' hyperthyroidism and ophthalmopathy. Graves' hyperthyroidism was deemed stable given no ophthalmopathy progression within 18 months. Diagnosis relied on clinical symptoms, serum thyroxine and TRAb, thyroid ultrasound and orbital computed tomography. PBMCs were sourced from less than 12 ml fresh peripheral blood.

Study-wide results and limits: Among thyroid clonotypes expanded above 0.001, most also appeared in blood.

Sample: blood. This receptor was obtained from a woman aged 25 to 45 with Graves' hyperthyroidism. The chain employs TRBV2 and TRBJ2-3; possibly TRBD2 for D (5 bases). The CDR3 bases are TGTGCCAGCTGCGGCCAAGGAGGAACAGATACGCAGTATTTT. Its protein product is CASCGQGGTDTQYF. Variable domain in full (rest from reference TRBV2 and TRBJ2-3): EPEVTQTPSHQVTQMGQEVILRCVPISNHLYFYWYRQILGQKVEFLVSFYNNEISEKSEIFDDQFSVERPDGSNFTLKIRSTKLEDSAMYFCASCGQGGTDTQYFGPGTRLTVL.